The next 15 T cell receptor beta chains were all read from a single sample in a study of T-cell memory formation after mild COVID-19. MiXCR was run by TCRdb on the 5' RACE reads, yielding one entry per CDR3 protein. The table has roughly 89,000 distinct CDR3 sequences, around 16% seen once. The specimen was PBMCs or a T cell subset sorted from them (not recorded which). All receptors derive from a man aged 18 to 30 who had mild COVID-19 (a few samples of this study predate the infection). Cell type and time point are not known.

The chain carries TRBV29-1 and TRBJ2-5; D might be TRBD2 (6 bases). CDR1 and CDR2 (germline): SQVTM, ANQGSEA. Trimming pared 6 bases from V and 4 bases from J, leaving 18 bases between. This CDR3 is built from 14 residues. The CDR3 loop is CSVGEGLGGETQYF. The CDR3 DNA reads TGCAGCGTAGGTGAGGGGCTGGGAGGAGAGACCCAGTACTTC.

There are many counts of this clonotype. CDR3 sequence: CSARDGGGPYNEQFF. The CDR3 DNA sequence: TGCAGTGCCCGAGACGGGGGGGGTCCCTACAATGAGCAGTTCTTC. The chain links TRBV20-1 to TRBJ2-1, with 8 bases lining up with TRBD2. Germline V gene data show CDR1 as DFQATT and CDR2 as SNEGSKA (reference sequence). The trim removed 6 bases at V and 2 bases at J, leaving 9 bases unmatched. CDR3 length: 15 residues.

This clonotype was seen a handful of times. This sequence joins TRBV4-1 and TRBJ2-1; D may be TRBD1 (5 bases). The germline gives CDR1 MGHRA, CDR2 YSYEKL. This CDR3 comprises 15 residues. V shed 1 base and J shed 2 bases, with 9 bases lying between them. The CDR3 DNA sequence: TGCGCCAGCAGCCAAGGGCCACAGGCCTACAATGAGCAGTTCTTC. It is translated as CASSQGPQAYNEQFF.

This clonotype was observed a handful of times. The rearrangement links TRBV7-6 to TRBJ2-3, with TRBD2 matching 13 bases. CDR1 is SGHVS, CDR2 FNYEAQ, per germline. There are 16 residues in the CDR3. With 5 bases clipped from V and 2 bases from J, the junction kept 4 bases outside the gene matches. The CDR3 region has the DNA TGTGCCAGCAGCCCGGGACTAGCGGGGCTCACAGATACGCAGTATTTT. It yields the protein CASSPGLAGLTDTQYF.

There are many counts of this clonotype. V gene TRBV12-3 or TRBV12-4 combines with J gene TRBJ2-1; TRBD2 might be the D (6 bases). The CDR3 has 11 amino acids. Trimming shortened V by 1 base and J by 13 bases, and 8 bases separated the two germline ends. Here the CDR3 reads CASSLGGGQFF. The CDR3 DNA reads TGTGCCAGCAGTTTAGGGGGAGGTCAGTTCTTC.

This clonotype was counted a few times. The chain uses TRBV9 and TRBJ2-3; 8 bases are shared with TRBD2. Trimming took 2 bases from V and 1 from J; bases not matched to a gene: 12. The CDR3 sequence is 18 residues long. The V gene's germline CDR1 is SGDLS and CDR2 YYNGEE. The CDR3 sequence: CASSVYWSRAGGTDTQYF. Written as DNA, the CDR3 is TGTGCCAGCAGCGTGTATTGGAGTCGAGCGGGGGGCACAGATACGCAGTATTTT.

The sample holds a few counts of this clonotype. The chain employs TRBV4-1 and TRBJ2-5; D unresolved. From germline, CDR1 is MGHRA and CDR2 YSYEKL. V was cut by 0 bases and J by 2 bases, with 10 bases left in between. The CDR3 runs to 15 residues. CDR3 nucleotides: TGCGCCAGCAGCCAAGATAATTTGGGTCAAGAGACCCAGTACTTC. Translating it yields CASSQDNLGQETQYF.

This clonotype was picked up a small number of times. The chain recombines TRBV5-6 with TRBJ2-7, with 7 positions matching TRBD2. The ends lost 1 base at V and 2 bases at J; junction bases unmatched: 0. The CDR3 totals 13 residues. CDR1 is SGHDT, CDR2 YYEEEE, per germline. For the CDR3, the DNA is TGTGCCAGCAGCTTGCGGGGGGCCTACGAGCAGTACTTC. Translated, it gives CASSLRGAYEQYF.

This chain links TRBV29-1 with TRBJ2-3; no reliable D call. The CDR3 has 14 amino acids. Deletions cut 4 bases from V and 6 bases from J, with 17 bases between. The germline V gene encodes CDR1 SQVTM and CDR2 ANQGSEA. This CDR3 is CSVGSAGTRDTQYF. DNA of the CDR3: TGCAGCGTTGGGTCGGCCGGTACCAGGGATACGCAGTATTTT.

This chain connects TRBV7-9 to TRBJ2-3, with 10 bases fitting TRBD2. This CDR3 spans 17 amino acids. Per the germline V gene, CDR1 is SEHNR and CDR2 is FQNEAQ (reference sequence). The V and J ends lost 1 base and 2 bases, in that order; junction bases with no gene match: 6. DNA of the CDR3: TGTGCCAGCAGCTTAGTCGGACTAGCGGAACACACAGATACGCAGTATTTT. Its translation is CASSLVGLAEHTDTQYF.

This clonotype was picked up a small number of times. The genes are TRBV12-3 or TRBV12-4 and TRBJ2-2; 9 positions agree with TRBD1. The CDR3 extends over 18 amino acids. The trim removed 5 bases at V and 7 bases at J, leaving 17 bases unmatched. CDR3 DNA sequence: TGTGCCAGCAGTGCTCACCCCCGGGACAGGGTTGGTGACGGGGAGCTGTTTTTT. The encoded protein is CASSAHPRDRVGDGELFF.

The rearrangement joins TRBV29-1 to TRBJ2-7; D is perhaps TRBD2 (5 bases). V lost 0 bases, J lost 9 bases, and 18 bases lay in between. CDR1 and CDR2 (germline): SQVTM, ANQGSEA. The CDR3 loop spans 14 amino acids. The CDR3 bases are TGCAGCGTTGAAGAGTCAGTCCTCCACGGAGGGCAGTACTTC. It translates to CSVEESVLHGGQYF.

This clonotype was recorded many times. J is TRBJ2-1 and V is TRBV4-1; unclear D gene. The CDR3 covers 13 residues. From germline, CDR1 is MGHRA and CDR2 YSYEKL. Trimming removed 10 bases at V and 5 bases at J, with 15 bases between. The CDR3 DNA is TGCGCCACCAATGGGCCTCAGAACAATGAGCAGTTCTTC. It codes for CATNGPQNNEQFF.

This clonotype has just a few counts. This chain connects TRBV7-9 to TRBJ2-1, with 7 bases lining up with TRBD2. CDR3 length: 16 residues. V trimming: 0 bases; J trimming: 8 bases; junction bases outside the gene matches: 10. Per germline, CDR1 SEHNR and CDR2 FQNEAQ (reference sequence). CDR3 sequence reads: CASSLAQAGTFDEQFF. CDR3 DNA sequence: TGTGCCAGCAGCTTAGCACAAGCGGGGACCTTTGATGAGCAGTTCTTC.

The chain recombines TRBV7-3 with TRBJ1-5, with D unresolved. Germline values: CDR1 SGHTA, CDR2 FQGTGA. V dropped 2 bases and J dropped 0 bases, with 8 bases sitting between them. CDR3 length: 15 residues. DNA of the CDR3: TGTGCCAGCAGCTTATGGGCAAATAGCAATCAGCCCCAGCATTTT. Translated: CASSLWANSNQPQHF.